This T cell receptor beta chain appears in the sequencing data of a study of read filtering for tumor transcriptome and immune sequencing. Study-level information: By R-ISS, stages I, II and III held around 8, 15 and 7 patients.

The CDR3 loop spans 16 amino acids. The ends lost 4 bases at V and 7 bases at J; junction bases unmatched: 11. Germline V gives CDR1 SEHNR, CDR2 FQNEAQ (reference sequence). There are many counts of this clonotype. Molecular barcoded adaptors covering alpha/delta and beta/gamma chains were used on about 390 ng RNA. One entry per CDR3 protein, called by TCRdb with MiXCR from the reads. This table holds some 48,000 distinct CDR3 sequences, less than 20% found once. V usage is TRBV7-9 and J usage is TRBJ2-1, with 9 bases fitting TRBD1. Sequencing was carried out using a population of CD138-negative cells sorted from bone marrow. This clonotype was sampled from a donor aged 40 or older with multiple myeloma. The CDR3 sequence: CASSSDTRDRENEQFF. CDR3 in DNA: TGTGCCAGCAGCTCTGATACCCGGGACAGGGAGAATGAGCAGTTCTTC.